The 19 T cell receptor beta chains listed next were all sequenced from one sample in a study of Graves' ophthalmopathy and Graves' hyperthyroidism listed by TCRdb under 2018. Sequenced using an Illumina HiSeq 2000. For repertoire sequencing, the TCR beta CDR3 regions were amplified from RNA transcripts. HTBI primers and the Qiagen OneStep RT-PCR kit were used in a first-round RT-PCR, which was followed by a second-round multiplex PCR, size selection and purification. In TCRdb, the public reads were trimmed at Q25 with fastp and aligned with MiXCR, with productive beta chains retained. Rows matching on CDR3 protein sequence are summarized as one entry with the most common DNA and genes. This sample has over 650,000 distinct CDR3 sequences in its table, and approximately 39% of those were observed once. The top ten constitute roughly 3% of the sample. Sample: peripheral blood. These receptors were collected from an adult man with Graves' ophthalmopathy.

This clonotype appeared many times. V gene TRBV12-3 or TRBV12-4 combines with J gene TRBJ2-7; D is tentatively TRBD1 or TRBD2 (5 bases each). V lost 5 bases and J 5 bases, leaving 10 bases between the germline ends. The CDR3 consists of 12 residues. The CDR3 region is CASSREGHEQYF. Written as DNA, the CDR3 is TGTGCCAGCAGTAGAGAGGGGCACGAGCAGTACTTC.

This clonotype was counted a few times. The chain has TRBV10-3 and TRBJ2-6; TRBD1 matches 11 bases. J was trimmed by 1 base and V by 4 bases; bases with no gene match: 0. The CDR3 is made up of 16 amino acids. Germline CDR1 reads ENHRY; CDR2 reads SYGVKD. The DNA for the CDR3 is TGTGCCATCAGTGGGGACAGGGGGTCTGGGGCCAACGTCCTGACTTTC. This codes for CAISGDRGSGANVLTF.

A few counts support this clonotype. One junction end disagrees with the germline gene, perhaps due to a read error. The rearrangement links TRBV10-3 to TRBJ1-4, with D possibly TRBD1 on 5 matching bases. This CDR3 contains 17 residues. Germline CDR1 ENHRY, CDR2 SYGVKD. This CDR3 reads CASSPRDSLGKIEKLFF. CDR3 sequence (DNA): TGTGCCAGCAGTCCCCGGGACTCCCTGGGCAAAATTGAAAAACTGTTTTTT.

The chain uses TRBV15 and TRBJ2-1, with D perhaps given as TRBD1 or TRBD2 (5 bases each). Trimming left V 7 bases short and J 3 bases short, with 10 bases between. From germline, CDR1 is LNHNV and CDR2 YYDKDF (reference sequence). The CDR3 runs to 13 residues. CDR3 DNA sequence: TGTGCCACCACCCGGGACCTCTACAATGAGCAGTTCTTC. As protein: CATTRDLYNEQFF. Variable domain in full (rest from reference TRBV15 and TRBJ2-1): DAMVIQNPRYQVTQFGKPVTLSCSQTLNHNVMYWYQQKSSQAPKLLFHYYDKDFNNEADTPDNFQSRRPNTSFCFLDIRSPGLGDTAMYLCATTRDLYNEQFFGPGTRLTVL.

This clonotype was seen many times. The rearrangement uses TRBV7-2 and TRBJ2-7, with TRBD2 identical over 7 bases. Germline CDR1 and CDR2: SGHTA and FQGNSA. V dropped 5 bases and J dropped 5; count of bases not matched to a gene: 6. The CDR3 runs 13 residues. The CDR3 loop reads CASSATAGDEQYF. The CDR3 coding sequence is TGTGCCAGCAGCGCCACCGCGGGAGACGAGCAGTACTTC.

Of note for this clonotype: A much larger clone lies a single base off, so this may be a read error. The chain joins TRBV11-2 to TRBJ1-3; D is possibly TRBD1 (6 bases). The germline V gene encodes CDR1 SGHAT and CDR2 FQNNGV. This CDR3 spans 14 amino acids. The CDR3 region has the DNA TGTGCCGGCAGCTTACAGGGCTCTGGAAACACCATATATTTT. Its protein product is CAGSLQGSGNTIYF.

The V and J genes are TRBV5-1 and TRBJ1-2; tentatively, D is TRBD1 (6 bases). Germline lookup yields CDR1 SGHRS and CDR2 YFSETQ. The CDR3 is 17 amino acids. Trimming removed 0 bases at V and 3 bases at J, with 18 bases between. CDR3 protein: CASSLEPGRGAHYGYTF. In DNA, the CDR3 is TGCGCCAGCAGCTTGGAGCCGGGACGGGGGGCTCACTATGGCTACACCTTC.

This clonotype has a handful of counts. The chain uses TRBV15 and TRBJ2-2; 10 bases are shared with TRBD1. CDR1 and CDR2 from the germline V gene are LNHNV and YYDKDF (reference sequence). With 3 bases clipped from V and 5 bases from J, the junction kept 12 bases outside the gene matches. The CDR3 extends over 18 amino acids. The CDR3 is CATSSRDRGLPGTGELFF. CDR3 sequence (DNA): TGTGCCACCAGCAGCCGGGACAGGGGTTTACCTGGGACCGGGGAGCTGTTTTTT.

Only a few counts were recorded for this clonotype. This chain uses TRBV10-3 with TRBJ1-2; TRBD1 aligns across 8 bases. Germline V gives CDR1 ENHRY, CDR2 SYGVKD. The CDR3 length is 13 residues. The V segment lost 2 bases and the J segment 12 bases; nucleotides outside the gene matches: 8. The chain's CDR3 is CAISEGTGSGNTF. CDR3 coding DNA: TGTGCCATCAGTGAGGGGACAGGCTCTGGAAACACCTTC.

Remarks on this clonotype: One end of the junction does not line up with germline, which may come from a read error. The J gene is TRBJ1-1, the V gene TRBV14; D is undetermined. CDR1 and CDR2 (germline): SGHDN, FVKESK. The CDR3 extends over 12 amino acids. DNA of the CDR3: TGTGCCAGCAGCCAAGAGAAAGGGCGCATGGTATTT. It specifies CASSQEKGRMVF.

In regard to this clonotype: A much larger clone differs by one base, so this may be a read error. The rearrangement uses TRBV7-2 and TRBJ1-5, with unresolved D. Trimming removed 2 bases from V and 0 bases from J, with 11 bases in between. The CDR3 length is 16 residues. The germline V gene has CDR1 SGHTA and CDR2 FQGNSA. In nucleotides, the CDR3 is TGTGCCAGCAGCTTAAGAAGGGCTGATAGCAATCAGCCCCAGCATTTT. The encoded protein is CASSLRRADSNQPQHF.

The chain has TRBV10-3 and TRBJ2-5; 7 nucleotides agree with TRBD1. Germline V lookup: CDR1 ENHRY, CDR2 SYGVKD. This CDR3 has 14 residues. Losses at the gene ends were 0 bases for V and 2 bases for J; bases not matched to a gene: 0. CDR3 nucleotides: TGTGCCATCAGTGAGTCGGGACAGCAAGAGACCCAGTACTTC. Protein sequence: CAISESGQQETQYF.

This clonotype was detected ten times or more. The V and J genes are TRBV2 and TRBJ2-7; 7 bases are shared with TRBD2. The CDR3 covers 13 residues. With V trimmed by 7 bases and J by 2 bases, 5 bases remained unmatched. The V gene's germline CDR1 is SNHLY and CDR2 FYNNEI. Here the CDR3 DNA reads TGTGCCAGCAAGAGCGGGAAAGCCTACGAGCAGTACTTC. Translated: CASKSGKAYEQYF.

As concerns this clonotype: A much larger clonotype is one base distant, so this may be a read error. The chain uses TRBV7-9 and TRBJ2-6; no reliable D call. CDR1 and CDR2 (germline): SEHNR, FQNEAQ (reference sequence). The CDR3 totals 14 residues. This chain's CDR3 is CASSLVGSPHVLAF. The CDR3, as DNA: TGTGCCAGCAGCTTAGTAGGATCCCCCCACGTCCTGGCTTTC.

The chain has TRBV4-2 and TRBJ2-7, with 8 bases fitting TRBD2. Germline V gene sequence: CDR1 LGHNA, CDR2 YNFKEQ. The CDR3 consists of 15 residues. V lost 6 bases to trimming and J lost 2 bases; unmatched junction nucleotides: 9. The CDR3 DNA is TGTGCCAGCAGGCTAACTAGCGGACACACCTACGAGCAGTACTTC. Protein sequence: CASRLTSGHTYEQYF.

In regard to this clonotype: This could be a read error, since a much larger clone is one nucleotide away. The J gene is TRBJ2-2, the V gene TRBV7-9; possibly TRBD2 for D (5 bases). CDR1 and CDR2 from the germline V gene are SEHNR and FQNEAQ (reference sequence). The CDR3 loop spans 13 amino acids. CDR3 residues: CASSLAYTGELVF. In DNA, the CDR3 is TGTGCCAGCAGCTTAGCCTACACCGGGGAGCTGGTTTTT.

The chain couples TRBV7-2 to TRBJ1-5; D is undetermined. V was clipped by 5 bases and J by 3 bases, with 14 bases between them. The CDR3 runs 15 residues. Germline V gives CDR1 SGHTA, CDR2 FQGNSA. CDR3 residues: CASSQEQGINQPQHF. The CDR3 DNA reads TGTGCCAGCAGCCAAGAACAAGGGATCAATCAGCCCCAGCATTTT.

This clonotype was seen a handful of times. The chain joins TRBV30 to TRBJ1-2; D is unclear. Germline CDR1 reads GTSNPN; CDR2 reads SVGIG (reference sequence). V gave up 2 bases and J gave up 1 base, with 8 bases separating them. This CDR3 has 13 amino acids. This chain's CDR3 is CAWSPYLNYGYTF. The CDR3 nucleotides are TGTGCCTGGAGTCCTTACCTTAACTATGGCTACACCTTC.

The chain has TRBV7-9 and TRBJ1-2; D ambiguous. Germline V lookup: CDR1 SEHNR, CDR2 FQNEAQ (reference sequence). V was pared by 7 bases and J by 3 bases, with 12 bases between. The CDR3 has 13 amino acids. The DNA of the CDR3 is TGTGCCAGCACCCCAGTAGGAGACTATGGCTACACCTTC. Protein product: CASTPVGDYGYTF.